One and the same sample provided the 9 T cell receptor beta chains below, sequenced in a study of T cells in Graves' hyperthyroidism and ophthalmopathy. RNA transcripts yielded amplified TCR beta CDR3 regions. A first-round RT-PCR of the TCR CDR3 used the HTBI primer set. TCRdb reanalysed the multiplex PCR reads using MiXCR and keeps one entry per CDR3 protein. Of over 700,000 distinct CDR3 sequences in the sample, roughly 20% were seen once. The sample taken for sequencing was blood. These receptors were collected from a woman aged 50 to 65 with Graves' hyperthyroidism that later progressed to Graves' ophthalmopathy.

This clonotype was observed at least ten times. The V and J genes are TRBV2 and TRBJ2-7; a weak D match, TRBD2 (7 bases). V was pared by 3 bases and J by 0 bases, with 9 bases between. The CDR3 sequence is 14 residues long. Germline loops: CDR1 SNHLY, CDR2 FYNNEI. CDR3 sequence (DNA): TGTGCCAGCAGTGACGGGGGGCTCTCCTACGAGCAGTACTTC. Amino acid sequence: CASSDGGLSYEQYF.

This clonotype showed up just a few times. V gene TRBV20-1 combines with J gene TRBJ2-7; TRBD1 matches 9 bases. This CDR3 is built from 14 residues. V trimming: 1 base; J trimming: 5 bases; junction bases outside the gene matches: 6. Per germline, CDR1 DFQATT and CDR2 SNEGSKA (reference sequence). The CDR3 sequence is CSARARTGVDEQYF. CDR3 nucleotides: TGCAGTGCTAGAGCAAGGACAGGGGTTGACGAGCAGTACTTC.

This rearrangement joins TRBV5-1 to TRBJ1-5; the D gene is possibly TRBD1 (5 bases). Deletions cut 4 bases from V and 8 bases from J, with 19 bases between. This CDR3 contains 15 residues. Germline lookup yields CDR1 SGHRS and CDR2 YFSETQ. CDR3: CASSPGALTREPQHF. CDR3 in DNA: TGCGCCAGCAGCCCCGGGGCCCTCACAAGGGAGCCCCAGCATTTT.

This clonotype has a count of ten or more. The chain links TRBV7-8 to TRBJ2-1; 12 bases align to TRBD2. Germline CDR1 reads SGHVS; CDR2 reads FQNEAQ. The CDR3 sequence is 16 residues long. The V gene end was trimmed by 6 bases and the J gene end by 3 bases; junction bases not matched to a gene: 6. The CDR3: CASSPASGGDYNEQFF. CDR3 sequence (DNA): TGTGCCAGCAGTCCCGCTAGCGGGGGGGACTACAATGAGCAGTTCTTC.

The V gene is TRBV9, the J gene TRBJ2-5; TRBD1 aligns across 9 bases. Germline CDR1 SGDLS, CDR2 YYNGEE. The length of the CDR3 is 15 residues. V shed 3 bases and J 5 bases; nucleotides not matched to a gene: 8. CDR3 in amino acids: CASSAQTGGWETQYF. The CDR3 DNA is TGTGCCAGCAGCGCTCAAACAGGGGGCTGGGAGACCCAGTACTTC.

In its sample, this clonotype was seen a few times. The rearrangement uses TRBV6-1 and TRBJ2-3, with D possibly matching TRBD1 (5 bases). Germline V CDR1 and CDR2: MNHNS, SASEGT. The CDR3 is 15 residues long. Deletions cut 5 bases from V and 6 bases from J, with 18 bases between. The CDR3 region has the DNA TGTGCCAGCAGTTCCCTGCCAGGGTATAGGGATACGCAGTATTTT. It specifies CASSSLPGYRDTQYF.

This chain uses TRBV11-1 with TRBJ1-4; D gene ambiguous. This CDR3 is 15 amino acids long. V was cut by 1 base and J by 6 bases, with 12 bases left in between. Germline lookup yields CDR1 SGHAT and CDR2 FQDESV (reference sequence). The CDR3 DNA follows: TGTGCCAGCAGCTTAGGGACGGTAACCCATGAAAAACTGTTTTTT. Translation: CASSLGTVTHEKLFF.

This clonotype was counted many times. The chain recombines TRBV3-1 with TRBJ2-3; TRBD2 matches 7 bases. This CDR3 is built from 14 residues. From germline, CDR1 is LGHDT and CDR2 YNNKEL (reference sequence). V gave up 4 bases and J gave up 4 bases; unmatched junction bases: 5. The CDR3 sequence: CASSRTSAPDTQYF. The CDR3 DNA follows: TGTGCCAGCAGCCGAACTAGCGCGCCAGATACGCAGTATTTT.

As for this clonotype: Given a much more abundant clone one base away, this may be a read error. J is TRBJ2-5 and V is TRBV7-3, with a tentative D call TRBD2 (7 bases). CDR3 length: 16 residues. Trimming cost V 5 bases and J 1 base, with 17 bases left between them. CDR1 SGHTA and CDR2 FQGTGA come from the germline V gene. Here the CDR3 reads CASSLSNGGPQETQYF. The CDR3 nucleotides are TGTGCCAGCAGCCTTTCTAACGGGGGGCCCCAAGAGACCCAGTACTTC.